This T cell receptor beta chain is drawn from a study of technical replicates of blood from a handful of donors. The trim removed 4 bases at V and 2 bases at J, leaving 7 bases unmatched. In germline, CDR1 is SEHNR, CDR2 FQNEAQ (reference sequence). CDR3 size: 17 residues. TCRdb's table, derived via immunoSEQ multiplex PCR, lists solely in-frame clones and lacks some. The sample lists about 100,000 clones, 85% to 95% seen once, with roughly 0.34% in the top ten. The TCR sequence derives from a human donor in good health. The sequencing sample was made of T cells isolated from PBMCs. The rearrangement uses TRBV7-9 and TRBJ2-5, with 13 bases matching TRBD2. This chain's CDR3 is CASSSLAGGRGQETQYF. For the CDR3, the DNA is TGTGCCAGCAGCTCACTAGCGGGAGGGCGTGGACAAGAGACCCAGTACTTC.